The clone carrying this T cell receptor beta chain is judged hyperexpanded. These data are taken from a study of immune characterization of retroperitoneal liposarcoma. Germline CDR1 and CDR2: MNHNS and SASEGT. J gave up 7 bases and V 6 bases, and 6 bases lay outside the gene matches. The CDR3 has 14 residues. TCRdb itself ran the PCR reads through MiXCR, one entry per CDR3 protein. The profile covers some 2,200 distinct CDR3 sequences, with under 30% appearing a single time and 8.5% to 10% taken by the ten largest. The V gene is TRBV6-1, the J gene TRBJ2-1; 10 nucleotides agree with TRBD2. This receptor was obtained from a male donor with retroperitoneal liposarcoma. Specimen: tumor tissue. The CDR3 nucleotides read TGTGCCAGCAGCCCACCGGGACTAGCGAATGAGCAGTTCTTC. This translates into CASSPPGLANEQFF.